This T cell receptor (beta chain) was captured by sequencing in a study of human thymus T cells. Findings and caveats of the study: Thymic and blood repertoires showed apparently biased V and J gene usage.

The CDR3 contains 14 residues. Between the trimmed V and J ends, which lost 3 bases and 1 base, there was a span of 8 bases. In germline, CDR1 is MDHEN, CDR2 SYDVKM. Corrective cardiac operations yielded the resected thymus tissue. Comment on this clone: Antigen unknown.

Only in-frame clones appear in the TCRdb table, and some are missing; sequencing was by immunoSEQ multiplex PCR. The data show under 95,000 clones, 85% to 95% seen once. Sequences were obtained from thymus tissue. J is TRBJ2-3 and V is TRBV28; D call uncertain. This sequence was found in a girl under three years old with a congenital heart defect but otherwise immunologically healthy. DNA for the CDR3: TGTGCCAGCAGTTTCGGGCATTGCACAGATACGCAGTATTTT. It specifies CASSFGHCTDTQYF.